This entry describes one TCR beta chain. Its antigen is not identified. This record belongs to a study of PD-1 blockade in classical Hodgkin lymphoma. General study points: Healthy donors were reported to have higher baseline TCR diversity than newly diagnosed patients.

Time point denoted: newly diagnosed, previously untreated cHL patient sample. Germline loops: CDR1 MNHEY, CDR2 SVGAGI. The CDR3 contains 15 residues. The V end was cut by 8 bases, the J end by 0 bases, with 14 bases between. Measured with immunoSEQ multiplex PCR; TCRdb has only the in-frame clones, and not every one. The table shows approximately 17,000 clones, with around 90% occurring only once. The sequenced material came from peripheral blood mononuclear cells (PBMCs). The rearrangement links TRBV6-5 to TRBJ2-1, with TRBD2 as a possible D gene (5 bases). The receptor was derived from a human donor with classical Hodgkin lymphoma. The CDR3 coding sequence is TGTGCCAGCCCCCAAGCGGCCAGCTCCTACAATGAGCAGTTCTTC. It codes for CASPQAASSYNEQFF.